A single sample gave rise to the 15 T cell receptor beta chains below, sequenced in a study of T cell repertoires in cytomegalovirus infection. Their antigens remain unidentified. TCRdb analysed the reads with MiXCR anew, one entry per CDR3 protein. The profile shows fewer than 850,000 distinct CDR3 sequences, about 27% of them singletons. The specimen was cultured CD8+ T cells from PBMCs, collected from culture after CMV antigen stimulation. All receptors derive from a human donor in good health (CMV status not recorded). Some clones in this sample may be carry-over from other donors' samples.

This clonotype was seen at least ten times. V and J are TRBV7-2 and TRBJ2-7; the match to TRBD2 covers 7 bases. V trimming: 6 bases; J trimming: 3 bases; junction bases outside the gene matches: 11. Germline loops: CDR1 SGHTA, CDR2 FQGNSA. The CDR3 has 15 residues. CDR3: CASRSGTTPFYEQYV. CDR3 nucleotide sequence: TGTGCCAGCAGGTCCGGGACTACCCCCTTCTACGAGCAGTACGTC.

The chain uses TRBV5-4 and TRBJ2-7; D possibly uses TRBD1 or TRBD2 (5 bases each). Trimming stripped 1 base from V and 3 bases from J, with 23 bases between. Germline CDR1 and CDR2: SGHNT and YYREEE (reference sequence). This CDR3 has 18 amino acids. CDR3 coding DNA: TGTGCCAGCAGCTTGAACGGTTTGGGGACGCCGCTTCACTACGAGCAGTACTTC. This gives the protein CASSLNGLGTPLHYEQYF.

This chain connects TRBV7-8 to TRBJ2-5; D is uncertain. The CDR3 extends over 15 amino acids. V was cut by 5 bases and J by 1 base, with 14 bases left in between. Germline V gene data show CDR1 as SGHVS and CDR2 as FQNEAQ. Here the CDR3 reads CASSPPAFGQETQYF. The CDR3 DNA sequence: TGTGCCAGCAGCCCCCCAGCTTTTGGCCAAGAGACCCAGTACTTC.

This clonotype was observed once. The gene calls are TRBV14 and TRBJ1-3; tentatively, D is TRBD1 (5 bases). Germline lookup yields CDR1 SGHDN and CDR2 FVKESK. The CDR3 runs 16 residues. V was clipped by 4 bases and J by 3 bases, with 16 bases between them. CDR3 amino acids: CASSLPERGLGNTIYF. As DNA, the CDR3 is TGTGCCAGCAGCCTTCCCGAGCGGGGACTTGGAAACACCATATATTTT. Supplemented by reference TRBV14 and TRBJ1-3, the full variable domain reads EAGVTQFPSHSVIEKGQTVTLRCDPISGHDNLYWYRRVMGKEIKFLLHFVKESKQDESGMPNNRFLAERTGGTYSTLKVQPAELEDSGVYFCASSLPERGLGNTIYFGEGSWLTVV.

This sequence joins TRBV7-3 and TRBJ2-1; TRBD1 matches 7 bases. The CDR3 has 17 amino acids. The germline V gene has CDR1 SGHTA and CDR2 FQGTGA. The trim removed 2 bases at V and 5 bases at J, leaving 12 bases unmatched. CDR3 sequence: CASSLRSRGHSDNEQFF. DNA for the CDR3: TGTGCCAGCAGCTTACGGAGTAGGGGGCATTCGGACAATGAGCAGTTCTTC.

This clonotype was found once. DNA of the CDR3: TGCAGCGTTGAAGTCGGAGAGTCAATCTACAATGAGCAGTTCTTC. It translates to CSVEVGESIYNEQFF. The J gene is TRBJ2-1, the V gene TRBV29-1; D is uncertain. V was clipped by 1 base and J by 3 bases, with 13 bases between them. The germline V gene has CDR1 SQVTM and CDR2 ANQGSEA. This CDR3 comprises 15 residues.

The DNA for the CDR3 is TGTGCCAGCAGCTCCTCCCGGGGGCGCTACACAGATACGCAGTATTTT. Translated, it gives CASSSSRGRYTDTQYF. The genes are TRBV7-2 and TRBJ2-3, with D perhaps matching TRBD1 or TRBD2 (6 bases each). The CDR3 extends over 16 amino acids. V lost 4 bases to trimming and J lost 2 bases, with 16 bases between them. CDR1 is SGHTA and CDR2 is FQGNSA in the germline V gene.

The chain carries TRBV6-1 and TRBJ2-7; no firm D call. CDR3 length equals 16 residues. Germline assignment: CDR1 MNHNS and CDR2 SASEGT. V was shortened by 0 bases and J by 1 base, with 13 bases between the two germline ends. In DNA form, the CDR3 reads TGTGCCAGCAGTGAAGCTGTTCGTAGGGTTTCCTACGAGCAGTACGTC. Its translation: CASSEAVRRVSYEQYV.

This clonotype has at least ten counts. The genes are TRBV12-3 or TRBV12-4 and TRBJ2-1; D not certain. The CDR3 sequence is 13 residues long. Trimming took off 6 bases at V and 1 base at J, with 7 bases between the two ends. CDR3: CASSPQSYNEQFF. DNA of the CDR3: TGTGCCAGCAGCCCGCAGTCCTACAATGAGCAGTTCTTC.

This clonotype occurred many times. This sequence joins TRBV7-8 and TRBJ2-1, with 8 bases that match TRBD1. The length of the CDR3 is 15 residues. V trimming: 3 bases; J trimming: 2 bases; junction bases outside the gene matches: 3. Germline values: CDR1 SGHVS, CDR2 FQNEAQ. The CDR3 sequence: CASSFVQGAYNEQFF. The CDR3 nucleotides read TGTGCCAGCAGCTTCGTACAGGGGGCCTACAATGAGCAGTTCTTC.

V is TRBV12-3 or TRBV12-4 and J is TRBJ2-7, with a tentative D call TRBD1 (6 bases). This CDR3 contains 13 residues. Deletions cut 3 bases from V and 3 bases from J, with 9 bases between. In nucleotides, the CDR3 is TGTGCCAGCAGTTTCTCCAGGGGCTACGAGCAGTACTTC. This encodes CASSFSRGYEQYF.

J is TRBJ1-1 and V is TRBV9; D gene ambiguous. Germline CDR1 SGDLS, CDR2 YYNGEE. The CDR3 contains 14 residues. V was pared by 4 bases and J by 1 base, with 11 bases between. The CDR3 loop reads CASSLTTRNTEAFF. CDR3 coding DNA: TGTGCCAGCAGCCTAACGACAAGGAACACTGAAGCTTTCTTT.

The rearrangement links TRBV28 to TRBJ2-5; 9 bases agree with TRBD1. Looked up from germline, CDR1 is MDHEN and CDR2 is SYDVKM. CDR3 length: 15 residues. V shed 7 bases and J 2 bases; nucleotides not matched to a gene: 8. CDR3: CASTWTGALQETQYF. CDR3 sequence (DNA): TGTGCCAGCACTTGGACAGGGGCTCTACAAGAGACCCAGTACTTC.

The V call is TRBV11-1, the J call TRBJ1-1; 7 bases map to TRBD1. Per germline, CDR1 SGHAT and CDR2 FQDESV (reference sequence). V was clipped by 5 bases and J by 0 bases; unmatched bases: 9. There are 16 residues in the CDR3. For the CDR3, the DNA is TGTGCCAGCAGCATACACAGGGGCCTAATGAACACTGAAGCTTTCTTT. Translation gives CASSIHRGLMNTEAFF. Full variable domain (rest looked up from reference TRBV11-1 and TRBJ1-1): EAEVAQSPRYKITEKSQAVAFWCDPISGHATLYWYRQILGQGPELLVQFQDESVVDDSQLPKDRFSAERLKGVDSTLKIQPAELGDSAMYLCASSIHRGLMNTEAFFGQGTRLTVV.

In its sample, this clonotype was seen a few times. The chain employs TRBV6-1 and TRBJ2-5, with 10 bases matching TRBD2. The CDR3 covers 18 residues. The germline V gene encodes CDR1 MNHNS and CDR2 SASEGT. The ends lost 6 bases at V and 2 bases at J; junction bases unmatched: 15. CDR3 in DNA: TGTGCCAGCAGCCCGTCACTAGCGGGGCAGATCAAGCAAGAGACCCAGTACTTC. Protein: CASSPSLAGQIKQETQYF.